This T cell receptor (beta chain) was obtained from a study of PD-1 blockade in classical Hodgkin lymphoma. The germline CDR1 and CDR2 sequences are MNHNS and SASEGT. Trimming left V 2 bases short and J 5 bases short, with 13 bases between. This CDR3 comprises 15 residues. This table comes from immunoSEQ multiplex PCR, and its TCRdb copy is limited to in-frame clones, with some not included. The sample lists 20,000 to 30,000 clones, about 86% seen once, with roughly a fifth in the top ten. Relapse was seen in all patients after autologous stem cell transplantation, and brentuximab vedotin exposure was variable.

Material: peripheral blood mononuclear cells (PBMCs), obtained before the second cycle of nivolumab. The chain combines TRBV6-1 with TRBJ2-1; D is unresolved. This TCR came from a human donor with classical Hodgkin lymphoma. CDR3 sequence: CASSENPNRNNEQFF. In nucleotides, the CDR3 is TGTGCCAGCAGTGAAAACCCGAACCGCAACAATGAGCAGTTCTTC.